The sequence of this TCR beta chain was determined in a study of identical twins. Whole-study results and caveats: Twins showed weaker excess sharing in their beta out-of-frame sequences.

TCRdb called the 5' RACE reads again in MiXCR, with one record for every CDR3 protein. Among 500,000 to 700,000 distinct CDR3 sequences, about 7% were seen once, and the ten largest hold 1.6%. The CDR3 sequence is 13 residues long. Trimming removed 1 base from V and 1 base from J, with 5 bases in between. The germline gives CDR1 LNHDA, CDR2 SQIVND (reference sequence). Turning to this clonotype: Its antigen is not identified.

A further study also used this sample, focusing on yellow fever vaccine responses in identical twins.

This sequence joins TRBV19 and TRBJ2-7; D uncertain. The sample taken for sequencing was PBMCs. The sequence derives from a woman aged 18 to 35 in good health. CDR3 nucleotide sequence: TGTGCCAGTAGTATAGGCAGTTCCTACGAGCAGTACTTC. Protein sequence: CASSIGSSYEQYF.